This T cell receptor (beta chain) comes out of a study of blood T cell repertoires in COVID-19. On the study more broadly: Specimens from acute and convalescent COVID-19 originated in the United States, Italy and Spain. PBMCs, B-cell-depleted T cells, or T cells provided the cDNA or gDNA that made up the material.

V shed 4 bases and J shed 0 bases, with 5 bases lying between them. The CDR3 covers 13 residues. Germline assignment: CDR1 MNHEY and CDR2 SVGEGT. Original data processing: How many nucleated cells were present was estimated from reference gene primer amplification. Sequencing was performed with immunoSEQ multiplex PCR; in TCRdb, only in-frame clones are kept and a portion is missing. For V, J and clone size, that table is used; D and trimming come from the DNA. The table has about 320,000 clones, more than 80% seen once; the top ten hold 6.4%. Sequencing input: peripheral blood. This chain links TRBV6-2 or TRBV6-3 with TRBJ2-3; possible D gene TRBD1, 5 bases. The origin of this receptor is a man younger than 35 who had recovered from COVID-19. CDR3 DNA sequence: TGTGCCAGCAGTTGGGGCAGCACAGATACGCAGTATTTT. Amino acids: CASSWGSTDTQYF.